This T cell receptor (beta chain) emerged from a study of cytomegalovirus exposure and HLA in healthy donors. Use of 60 Vbeta and 13 Jbeta primers characterized the PCR. Sequencing was performed with immunoSEQ multiplex PCR; in TCRdb, only in-frame clones are kept and a portion is missing. The sample includes around 130,000 clones, roughly 82% of them seen just once. This CDR3 is built from 12 residues. CDR1 is GTSNPN, CDR2 SVGIG, per germline (reference sequence). V lost 2 bases to trimming and J lost 7 bases; unmatched junction nucleotides: 4. Sequenced sample: PBMCs. The TCR comes from a boy between 5 and 17 years old in good health and CMV-seronegative. V is TRBV30 and J is TRBJ1-2, with TRBD1 matching over 7 bases. The CDR3 coding sequence is TGTGCCTGGAGTCTCCGGACAGGTGGCTACACCTTC. Protein product: CAWSLRTGGYTF.